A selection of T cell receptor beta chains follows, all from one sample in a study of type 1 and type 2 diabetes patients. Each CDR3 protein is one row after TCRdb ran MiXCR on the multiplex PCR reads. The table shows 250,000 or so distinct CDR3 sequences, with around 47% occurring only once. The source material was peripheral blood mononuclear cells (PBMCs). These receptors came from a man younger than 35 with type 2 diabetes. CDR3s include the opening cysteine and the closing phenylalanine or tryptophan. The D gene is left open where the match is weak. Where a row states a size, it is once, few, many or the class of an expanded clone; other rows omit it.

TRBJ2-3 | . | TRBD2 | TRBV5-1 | TGCGCCAGCAGCTTTTTTCCAGCGGGAGGGAGCACAGATACGCAGTATTTT | CASSFFPAGGSTDTQYF
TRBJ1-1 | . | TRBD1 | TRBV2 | TGTGCCAGTCAGGGGGTCCGGGAAGGGGAAGCTTTCTTT | CASQGVREGEAFF
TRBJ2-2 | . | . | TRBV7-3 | TGTGCCAGCAGCGTTAGCGGAACGAACACCGGGGAGCTGTTTTTT | CASSVSGTNTGELFF
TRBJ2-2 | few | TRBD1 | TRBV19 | TGTGCCAGTCTCAGGGGGCTTTACTCCGGGGAGCTGTTTTTT | CASLRGLYSGELFF
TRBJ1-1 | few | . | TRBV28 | TGTGCCAGCACGAATCCGGGCTTCGAAGCTTTCTTT | CASTNPGFEAFF
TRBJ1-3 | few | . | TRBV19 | TGTGCCAGTAGTTCCGGGCCGCGTAATCCGACCTACTCTGGAAACACCATATATTTT | CASSSGPRNPTYSGNTIYF
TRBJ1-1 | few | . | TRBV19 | TGTGCCACCTCCGCCAGGGGACTCGGCACTGAAGCTTTCTTT | CATSARGLGTEAFF
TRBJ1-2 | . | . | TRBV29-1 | TGCAGCGGCCGGTGGCAGGCCGCTGGCTACACCTTC | CSGRWQAAGYTF
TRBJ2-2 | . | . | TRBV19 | TGTGCCAGTAGTAGAGCCCTCGGGACCGGGGAGCTGTTTTTT | CASSRALGTGELFF
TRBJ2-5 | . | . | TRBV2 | TGTGCCAGCAGTGGCGGTCAGAAGGCCCAGTACTTC | CASSGGQKAQYF
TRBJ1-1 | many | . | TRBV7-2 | TGTGCCAGCAGCCTTTTCACTGAAGCTTTCTTT | CASSLFTEAFF
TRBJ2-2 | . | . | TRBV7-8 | TGTGCCAGCAGCTTAGGAGGGAACCGAGAACTGTTTTTT | CASSLGGNRELFF
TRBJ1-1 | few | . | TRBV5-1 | TGCGCCAGCAGCACTATGTCGGTAAACACTGAAGCTTTCTTT | CASSTMSVNTEAFF
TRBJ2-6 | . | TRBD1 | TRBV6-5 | TGTGCCAGCAGTTACGCGACAGGGGCTGGGGCCAACGTCCTGACTTTC | CASSYATGAGANVLTF
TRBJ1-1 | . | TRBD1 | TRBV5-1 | TGCGCCAGCAGCAGTGGACAGGGGAGCACTGAAGCTTTCTTT | CASSSGQGSTEAFF
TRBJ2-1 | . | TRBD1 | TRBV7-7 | TGTGCCAGCAGCGTCACCGGGACAGGGAACAATGAGCAGTTCTTC | CASSVTGTGNNEQFF
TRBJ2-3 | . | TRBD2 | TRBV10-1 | TGCGCCAGCAGTCGGGGCTTAGCGGGGGCCCACACAGATACGCAGTATTTT | CASSRGLAGAHTDTQYF
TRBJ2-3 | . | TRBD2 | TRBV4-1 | TGCGCCAGCAGCGGAGTAGCGGGAGCAACAGATACGCAGTATTTT | CASSGVAGATDTQYF
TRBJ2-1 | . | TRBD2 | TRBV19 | TGTGCCAGTAGCGGGATAGAGCGGGACTACAATGAGCAGTTCTTC | CASSGIERDYNEQFF
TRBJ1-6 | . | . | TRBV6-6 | TGTGCCAGCAGTTACTCTAGTAATTCACCCCTCCACTTT | CASSYSSNSPLHF
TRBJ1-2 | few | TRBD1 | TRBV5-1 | TGCGCCAGCAGCCCACGGGACAGGGGGGAGTATGGCTACACCTTC | CASSPRDRGEYGYTF
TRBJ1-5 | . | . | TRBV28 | TGTGCCAGCAGTTTTCCTCATCAGCCCCAGCATTTT | CASSFPHQPQHF
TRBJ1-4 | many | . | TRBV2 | TGTGCCAGCATGGGTGGGGCGGGAGAAAAACTGTTTTTT | CASMGGAGEKLFF
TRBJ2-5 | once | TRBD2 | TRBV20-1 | TGCAGTGCCACTGAGGGAGGGAGTACCCGAGGGACCCAGTACTTC | CSATEGGSTRGTQYF
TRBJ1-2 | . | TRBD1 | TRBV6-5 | TGTGCCAGCAGCCGAGGGGGCGTGAGCTATGGCTACACCTTC | CASSRGGVSYGYTF
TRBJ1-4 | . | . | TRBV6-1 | TGTGCCAGCAGTGAAGCGCGGGGGGGGACTAATGAAAAACTGTTTTTT | CASSEARGGTNEKLFF
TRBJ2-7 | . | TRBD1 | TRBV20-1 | TGCAGTGCCACGAAGACAGGGCAATTCTACTACGAGCAGTACTTC | CSATKTGQFYYEQYF
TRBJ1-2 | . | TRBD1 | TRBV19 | TGTGCCAGTAGGCCGACAGGGTCTGGGCATGGCTACACCTTC | CASRPTGSGHGYTF
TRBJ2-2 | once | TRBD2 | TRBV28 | TGTGCCAGCAGACGGACTAGCGGGAGTCCCGGGGAGCTGTTTTTT | CASRRTSGSPGELFF
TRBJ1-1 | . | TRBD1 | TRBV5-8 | TGTGCCAGCAGACTGACAGGGGTTGACACTGAAGCTTTCTTT | CASRLTGVDTEAFF
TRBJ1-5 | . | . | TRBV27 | TGTGCCAGCAGTTCTCTCTATTATAATCAGCCCCAGCATTTT | CASSSLYYNQPQHF
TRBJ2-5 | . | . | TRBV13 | TGTGCCAGCAGCGCTACCGCCCCGACAGACCAAGAGACCCAGTACTTC | CASSATAPTDQETQYF